These 5 T cell receptor beta chains were all obtained from the same sample, sequenced in a study of glioma-infiltrating T cells after dendritic cell vaccination. Method: immunoSEQ multiplex PCR; TCRdb's copy keeps in-frame clones and lacks some. The sample shows approximately 100,000 clones, 81% of them seen only once. Here the sequenced sample was blood, taken before dendritic cell vaccination. The receptors originated from a human donor with glioblastoma.

The chain recombines TRBV19 with TRBJ2-3; D remains ambiguous. The CDR3 is 15 residues long. V lost 1 base to trimming and J lost 1 base, with 9 bases between them. Germline values: CDR1 LNHDA, CDR2 SQIVND (reference sequence). The CDR3 sequence: CASSIALSGTDTQYF. CDR3 bases: TGTGCCAGTAGTATAGCCTTATCGGGCACAGATACGCAGTATTTT. Full variable domain (missing parts from reference TRBV19 and TRBJ2-3): DGGITQSPKYLFRKEGQNVTLSCEQNLNHDAMYWYRQDPGQGLRLIYYSQIVNDFQKGDIAEGYSVSREKKESFPLTVTSAQKNPTAFYLCASSIALSGTDTQYFGPGTRLTVL.

V usage is TRBV7-9 and J usage is TRBJ1-1; 9 bases map to TRBD1. Trimming removed 6 bases from V and 7 bases from J; junction bases left unmatched: 6. This CDR3 is 13 amino acids long. Per the germline V gene, CDR1 is SEHNR and CDR2 is FQNEAQ (reference sequence). This CDR3 is CASRQQGAGEAFF. CDR3 DNA: TGTGCCAGCAGACAACAGGGGGCCGGTGAAGCTTTCTTT.

The V call is TRBV4-2, the J call TRBJ2-3; TRBD2 aligns across 9 bases. With V trimmed by 0 bases and J by 1 base, 2 bases remained unmatched. Germline loops: CDR1 LGHNA, CDR2 YNFKEQ. This CDR3 has 16 amino acids. CDR3 sequence reads: CASSQDLAGGTDTQYF. In DNA, the CDR3 is TGTGCCAGCAGCCAAGATTTAGCGGGGGGCACAGATACGCAGTATTTT.

The chain recombines TRBV9 with TRBJ2-2; the D gene is possibly TRBD2 (6 bases). The CDR3 totals 13 residues. The germline V gene has CDR1 SGDLS and CDR2 YYNGEE. Trimming shortened V by 4 bases and J by 6 bases, and 10 bases separated the two germline ends. For the CDR3, the DNA is TGTGCCAGCAGCCCGGGGGTTGCCGGGGAGCTGTTTTTT. Protein: CASSPGVAGELFF.

The V call is TRBV7-6, the J call TRBJ2-7, with 15 nucleotides matching TRBD2. The ends lost 1 base at V and 4 bases at J; junction bases unmatched: 8. Germline V gene lookup returns CDR1 SGHVS and CDR2 FNYEAQ. This CDR3 has 18 residues. This chain's CDR3 is CASSLGTSGGALIYEQYF. DNA of the CDR3: TGTGCCAGCAGCTTAGGGACTAGCGGGGGGGCCTTAATTTACGAGCAGTACTTC.